This TCR beta chain appears in the sequencing data of a study of blood T cell repertoires in COVID-19. Study in general: From the United States, Italy and Spain came samples of acute and convalescent COVID-19. T cells, B-cell-depleted T cells, or PBMCs provided the cDNA or gDNA that served as material.

The authors' processing: Researchers report that nucleated cell counts were estimated from reference gene primer amplification. Some clones are missing from TCRdb's copy, which holds only in-frame ones; the method was immunoSEQ multiplex PCR. V and J calls and clone size follow that table, whereas D and trimming were derived from the DNA. The table shows about 55,000 clones, with about 87% occurring only once. With V trimmed by 2 bases and J by 2 bases, 3 bases remained unmatched. Germline V gene lookup returns CDR1 SGDLS and CDR2 YYNGEE. The CDR3 loop spans 15 amino acids. The specimen sequenced was peripheral blood. The source of this sequence is a man between 40 and 49 years old with COVID-19, enrolled during active disease. The gene calls are TRBV9 and TRBJ1-3; TRBD1 matches 8 bases. The CDR3 is CASSVTQGAGNTIYF. The CDR3 bases are TGTGCCAGCAGCGTGACACAGGGGGCTGGAAACACCATATATTTT.